This T cell receptor beta chain was captured by sequencing in a study of OX40 agonist ivuxolimab in advanced cancers. This clone was seen once. Its antigen is not known. This table comes from immunoSEQ multiplex PCR, and its TCRdb copy is limited to in-frame clones, with some not included. The sample consists of about 73,000 clones, about 80% of them appearing once. Study conclusions and caveats: At 0.1 to 3.0 mg/kg, clonal expansion of CD4+ and CD8+ blood T cells had occurred by week 6.

The source was CD4+ or CD8+ T cells sorted from blood, collected in a trial of the OX40 agonist ivuxolimab. This receptor was taken from an adult with an advanced solid tumor such as melanoma, head and neck, liver or kidney cancer.

The CDR3 spells CASSLETSSKDTQYF. The CDR3 DNA reads as TGTGCCAGCAGCTTAGAGACTAGCTCGAAAGATACGCAGTATTTT. The gene calls are TRBV11-3 and TRBJ2-3, with 7 bases matching TRBD2. Looked up from germline, CDR1 is SGHNT and CDR2 is YENEEA. This CDR3 is 15 amino acids long. Trimming removed 0 bases from V and 5 bases from J; junction bases left unmatched: 5.